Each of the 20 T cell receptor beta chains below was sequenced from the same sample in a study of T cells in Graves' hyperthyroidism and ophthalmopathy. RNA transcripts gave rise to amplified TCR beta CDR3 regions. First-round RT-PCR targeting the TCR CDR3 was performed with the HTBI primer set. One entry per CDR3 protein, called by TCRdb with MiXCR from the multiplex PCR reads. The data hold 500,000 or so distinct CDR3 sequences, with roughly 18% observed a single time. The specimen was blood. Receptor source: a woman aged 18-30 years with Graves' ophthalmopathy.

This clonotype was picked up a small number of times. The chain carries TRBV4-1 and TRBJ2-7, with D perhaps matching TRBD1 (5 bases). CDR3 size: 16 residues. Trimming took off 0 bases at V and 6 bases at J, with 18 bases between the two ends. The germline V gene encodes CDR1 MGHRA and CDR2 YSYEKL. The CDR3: CASSQEGVERFGEQYF. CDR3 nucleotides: TGCGCCAGCAGCCAAGAAGGGGTGGAGAGGTTCGGCGAGCAGTACTTC.

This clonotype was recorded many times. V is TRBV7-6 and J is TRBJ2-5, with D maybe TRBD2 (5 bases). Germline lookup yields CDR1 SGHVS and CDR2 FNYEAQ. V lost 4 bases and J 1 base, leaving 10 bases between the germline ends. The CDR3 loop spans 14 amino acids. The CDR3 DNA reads TGTGCCAGCAGCTCAAGGAGGATCCAAGAGACCCAGTACTTC. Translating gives CASSSRRIQETQYF.

This CDR3 is CASSQNSGQGNNEQFF. As DNA, the CDR3 is TGCGCCAGCAGCCAAAACTCTGGACAGGGAAACAATGAGCAGTTCTTC. The gene calls are TRBV4-3 and TRBJ2-1; TRBD1 matches 8 bases. V was pared by 2 bases and J by 5 bases, with 8 bases of the junction left unmatched. Germline assignment: CDR1 LGHNA and CDR2 YSLEER. The CDR3 covers 16 residues.

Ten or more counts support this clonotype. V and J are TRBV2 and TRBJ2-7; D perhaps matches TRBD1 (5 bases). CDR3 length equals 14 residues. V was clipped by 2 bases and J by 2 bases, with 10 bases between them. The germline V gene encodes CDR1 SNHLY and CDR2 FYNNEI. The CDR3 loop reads CASSESAGPYEQYF. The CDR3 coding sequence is TGTGCCAGCAGTGAATCGGCAGGGCCCTACGAGCAGTACTTC.

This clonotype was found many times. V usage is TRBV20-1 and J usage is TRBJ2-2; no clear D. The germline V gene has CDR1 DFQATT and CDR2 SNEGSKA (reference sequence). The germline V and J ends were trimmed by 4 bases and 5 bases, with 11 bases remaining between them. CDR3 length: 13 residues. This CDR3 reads CSANPTETGELFF. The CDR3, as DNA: TGCAGTGCTAACCCCACAGAGACCGGGGAGCTGTTTTTT.

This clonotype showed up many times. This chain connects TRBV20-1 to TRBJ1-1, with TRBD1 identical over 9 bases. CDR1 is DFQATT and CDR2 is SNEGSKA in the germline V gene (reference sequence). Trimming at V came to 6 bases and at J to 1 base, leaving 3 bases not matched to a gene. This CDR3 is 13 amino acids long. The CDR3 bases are TGCAGTGCAGGGGGACAGGGGAACACTGAAGCTTTCTTT. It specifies CSAGGQGNTEAFF.

The DNA for the CDR3 is TGTGCCAGCAGCTCGCAGCGGGAGCTCTACAATGAGCAGTTCTTC. Translating gives CASSSQRELYNEQFF. The chain links TRBV11-2 to TRBJ2-1; 8 bases map to TRBD2. CDR3 length: 15 amino acids. V lost 4 bases to trimming and J lost 3 bases; unmatched junction nucleotides: 5. Germline CDR1 is SGHAT and CDR2 is FQNNGV.

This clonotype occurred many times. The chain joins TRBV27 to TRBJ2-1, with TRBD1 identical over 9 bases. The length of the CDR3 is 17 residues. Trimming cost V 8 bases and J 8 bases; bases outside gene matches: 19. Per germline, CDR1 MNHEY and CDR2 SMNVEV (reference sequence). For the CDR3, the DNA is TGTGCCAGCTGTCCTGCTAGCCGGGACAGGGATTTCGATGAGCAGTTCTTC. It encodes CASCPASRDRDFDEQFF.

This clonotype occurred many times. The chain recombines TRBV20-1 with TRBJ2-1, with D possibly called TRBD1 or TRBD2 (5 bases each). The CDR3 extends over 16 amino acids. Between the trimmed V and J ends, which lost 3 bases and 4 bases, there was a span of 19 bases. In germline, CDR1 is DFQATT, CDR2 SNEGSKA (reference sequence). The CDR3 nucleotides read TGCAGTGCTAGGGATATTTCTGGGGGAGATTACAATGAGCAGTTCTTC. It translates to CSARDISGGDYNEQFF.

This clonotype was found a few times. The CDR3 DNA reads TGTGCCAGCAGCAGAATGACAGGACACACTGAAGCTTTCTTT. Translating gives CASSRMTGHTEAFF. J is TRBJ1-1 and V is TRBV14; possibly TRBD1 for D (6 bases). The CDR3 consists of 14 residues. Trimming pared 5 bases from V and 3 bases from J, leaving 13 bases between. The germline CDR1 and CDR2 sequences are SGHDN and FVKESK.

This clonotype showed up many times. The CDR3 loop is CSAPLGGASTDTQYF. CDR3 coding DNA: TGCAGTGCCCCACTAGGCGGGGCGAGCACAGATACGCAGTATTTT. This chain joins TRBV20-1 and TRBJ2-3; D might be TRBD2 (6 bases). The CDR3 runs 15 residues. Germline loops: CDR1 DFQATT, CDR2 SNEGSKA (reference sequence). Trimming cost V 6 bases and J 0 bases, with 16 bases left between them.

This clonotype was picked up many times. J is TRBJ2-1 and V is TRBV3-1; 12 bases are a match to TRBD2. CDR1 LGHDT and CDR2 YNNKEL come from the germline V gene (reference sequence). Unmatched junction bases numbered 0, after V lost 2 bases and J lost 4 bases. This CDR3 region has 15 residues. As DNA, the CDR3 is TGTGCCAGCAGCCAAACTAGCGGGGGGTACAATGAGCAGTTCTTC. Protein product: CASSQTSGGYNEQFF.

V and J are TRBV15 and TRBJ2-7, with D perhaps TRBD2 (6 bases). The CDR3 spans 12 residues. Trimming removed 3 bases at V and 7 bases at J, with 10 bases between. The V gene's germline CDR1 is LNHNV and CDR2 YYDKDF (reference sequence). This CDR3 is CATSSLGGEQYF. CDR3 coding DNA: TGTGCCACCAGCAGCCTGGGGGGTGAGCAGTACTTC.

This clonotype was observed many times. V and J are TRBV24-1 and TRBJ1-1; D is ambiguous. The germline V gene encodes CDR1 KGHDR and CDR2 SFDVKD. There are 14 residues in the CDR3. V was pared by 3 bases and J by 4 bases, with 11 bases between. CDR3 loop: CATSDTRTSTEAFF. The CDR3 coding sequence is TGTGCCACCAGTGATACGAGGACCTCCACTGAAGCTTTCTTT.

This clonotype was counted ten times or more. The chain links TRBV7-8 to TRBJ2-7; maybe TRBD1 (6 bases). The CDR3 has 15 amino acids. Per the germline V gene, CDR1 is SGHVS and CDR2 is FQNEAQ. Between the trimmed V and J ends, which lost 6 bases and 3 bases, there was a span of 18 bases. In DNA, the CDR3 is TGTGCCAGCAGATCAAGTGGACAGCGGTTCTACGAGCAGTACTTC. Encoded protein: CASRSSGQRFYEQYF.

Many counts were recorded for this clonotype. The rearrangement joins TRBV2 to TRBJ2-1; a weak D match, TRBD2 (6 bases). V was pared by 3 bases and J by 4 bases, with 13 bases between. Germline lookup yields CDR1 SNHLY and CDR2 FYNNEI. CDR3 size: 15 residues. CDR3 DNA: TGTGCCAGCAGTGATTCTGGACTACCATACAATGAGCAGTTCTTC. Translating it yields CASSDSGLPYNEQFF.

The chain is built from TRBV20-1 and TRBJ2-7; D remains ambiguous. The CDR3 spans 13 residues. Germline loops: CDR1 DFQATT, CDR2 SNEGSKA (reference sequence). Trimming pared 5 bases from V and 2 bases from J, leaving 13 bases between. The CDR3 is CSAYLWGPYEQYF. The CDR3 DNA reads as TGCAGTGCTTACCTGTGGGGTCCCTACGAGCAGTACTTC.

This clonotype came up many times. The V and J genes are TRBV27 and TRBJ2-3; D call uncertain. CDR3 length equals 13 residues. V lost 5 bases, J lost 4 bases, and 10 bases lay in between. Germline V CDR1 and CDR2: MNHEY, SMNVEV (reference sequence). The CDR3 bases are TGTGCCAGCAGTGACCCCTTAGCAGATACGCAGTATTTT. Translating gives CASSDPLADTQYF.

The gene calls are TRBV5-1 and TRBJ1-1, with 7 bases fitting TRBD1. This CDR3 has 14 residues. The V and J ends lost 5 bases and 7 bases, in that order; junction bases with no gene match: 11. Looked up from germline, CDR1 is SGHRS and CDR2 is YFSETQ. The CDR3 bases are TGCGCCAGCAGGGGGGAGGGGGCGGCGGGTGAAGCTTTCTTT. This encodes CASRGEGAAGEAFF.

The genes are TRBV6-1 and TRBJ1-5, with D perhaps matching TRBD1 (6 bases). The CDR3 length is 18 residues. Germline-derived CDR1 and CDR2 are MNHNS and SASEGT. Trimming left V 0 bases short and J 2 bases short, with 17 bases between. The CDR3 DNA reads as TGTGCCAGCAGTGAAGCGCGATCGGGGGGCTGGGGCAATCAGCCCCAGCATTTT. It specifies CASSEARSGGWGNQPQHF.